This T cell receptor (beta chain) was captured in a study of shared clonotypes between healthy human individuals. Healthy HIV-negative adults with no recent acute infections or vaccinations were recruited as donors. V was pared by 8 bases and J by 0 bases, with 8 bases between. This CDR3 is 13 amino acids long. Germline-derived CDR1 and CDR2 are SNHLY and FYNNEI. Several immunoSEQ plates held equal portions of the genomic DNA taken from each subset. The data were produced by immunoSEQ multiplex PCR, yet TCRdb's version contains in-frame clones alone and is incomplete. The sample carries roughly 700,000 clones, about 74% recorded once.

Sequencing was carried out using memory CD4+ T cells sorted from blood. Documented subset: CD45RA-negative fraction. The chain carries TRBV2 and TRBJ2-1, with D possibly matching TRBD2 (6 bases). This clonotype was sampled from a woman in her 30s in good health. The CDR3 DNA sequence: TGTGCCAGCGGGGGGAGCTCCTACAATGAGCAGTTCTTC. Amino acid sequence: CASGGSSYNEQFF.